These 9 T cell receptor beta chains originate from one sample sequenced in a study of blood T cells in healthy people across ages. The second PCR ran about 7 to 12 cycles with a sample-barcoded 5' primer and J-beta primers. TCRdb independently ran MiXCR on the 5' RACE reads; one entry per CDR3 protein. The data contain about 940,000 distinct CDR3 sequences, about 48% of them singletons. Sample: blood. All receptors derive from a man aged 25 to 40 in good health.

The CDR3 loop reads CASSQHGTCRTGVGYTF. CDR3 DNA sequence: TGTGCCAGCAGCCAACATGGAACCTGTAGGACAGGGGTCGGCTACACCTTC. The chain employs TRBV3-1 and TRBJ1-2, with 9 nucleotides matching TRBD1. The germline V gene has CDR1 LGHDT and CDR2 YNNKEL (reference sequence). V trimming: 2 bases; J trimming: 8 bases; junction bases outside the gene matches: 15. This CDR3 is 17 amino acids long.

This clonotype was recorded a few times. J is TRBJ2-7 and V is TRBV24-1, with D perhaps matching TRBD2 (6 bases). V lost 3 bases, J lost 7 bases, and 12 bases lay in between. Germline V gene sequence: CDR1 KGHDR, CDR2 SFDVKD. This CDR3 has 13 residues. CDR3 in amino acids: CATSDGGLGEQYF. CDR3 in DNA: TGTGCCACCAGTGATGGAGGGCTTGGGGAGCAGTACTTC.

This clonotype has just a few counts. The junction does not match germline at one end; this may be a read error. The gene calls are TRBV2 and TRBJ1-5; D gene uncertain. In germline, CDR1 is SNHLY, CDR2 FYNNEI. CDR3 length: 14 amino acids. The CDR3 region is CASREREGNQPQHF. Written as DNA, the CDR3 is TGTGCCAGCAGAGAACGGGAGGGCAACCAGCCCCAGCATTTT.

The chain carries TRBV5-1 and TRBJ2-1; D gene unclear. Germline values: CDR1 SGHRS, CDR2 YFSETQ. The CDR3 length is 15 residues. Trimming cost V 2 bases and J 0 bases, with 9 bases left between them. This CDR3 reads CASSLEEVSYNEQFF. CDR3 nucleotide sequence: TGCGCCAGCAGCTTAGAAGAGGTCTCCTACAATGAGCAGTTCTTC.

The chain carries TRBV5-1 and TRBJ2-7; D gene ambiguous. CDR3 length equals 12 residues. Germline loops: CDR1 SGHRS, CDR2 YFSETQ. Trimming stripped 4 bases from V and 2 bases from J, with 7 bases between. The CDR3 DNA follows: TGCGCCAGCAGCGGGGAAACCTACGAGCAGTACTTC. It encodes CASSGETYEQYF. Complete variable domain (other parts from reference TRBV5-1 and TRBJ2-7): KAGVTQTPRYLIKTRGQQVTLSCSPISGHRSVSWYQQTPGQGLQFLFEYFSETQRNKGNFPGRFSGRQFSNSRSEMNVSTLELGDSALYLCASSGETYEQYFGPGTRLTVT.

This chain joins TRBV29-1 and TRBJ2-1; TRBD2 is a possible D gene (6 bases). V lost 3 bases to trimming and J lost 0 bases, with 12 bases between them. The CDR3 contains 15 residues. The germline V gene encodes CDR1 SQVTM and CDR2 ANQGSEA. The CDR3 DNA is TGCAGCGTTGAGCGGGACGGTAACTCCTACAATGAGCAGTTCTTC. The encoded protein is CSVERDGNSYNEQFF.

This clonotype was observed a few times. This CDR3 is CASSLNPIETQYF. CDR3 nucleotide sequence: TGTGCCAGCAGCTTGAACCCTATAGAGACCCAGTACTTC. The chain joins TRBV5-5 to TRBJ2-5; D is ambiguous. CDR3 length: 13 amino acids. V lost 1 base and J lost 4, with 8 bases in between. Germline V gives CDR1 SGHKS, CDR2 YYEKEE (reference sequence).

The chain joins TRBV12-3 or TRBV12-4 to TRBJ2-2, with 9 bases lining up with TRBD2. This CDR3 region has 17 residues. The V gene end was trimmed by 8 bases and the J gene end by 0 bases; junction bases not matched to a gene: 10. The CDR3 loop is CASGEASGVANTGELFF. CDR3 sequence (DNA): TGTGCCAGCGGTGAAGCTAGCGGGGTTGCGAACACCGGGGAGCTGTTTTTT.

The rearrangement joins TRBV5-8 to TRBJ2-3, with no clear D. Germline assignment: CDR1 SGHTS and CDR2 YDEGEE. This CDR3 region has 14 residues. V lost 0 bases to trimming and J lost 2 bases, with 7 bases between them. Here the CDR3 DNA reads TGTGCCAGCAGCTTGGACCAGAACACAGATACGCAGTATTTT. This translates into CASSLDQNTDTQYF.